The clone carrying this T cell receptor (beta chain) was recorded a few times. Its antigen remains unknown. This sample was taken from a study of CD8 T cells in ankylosing spondylitis. Findings and caveats of the study: In ankylosing spondylitis blood, a motif of about eight highly homologous TCR beta variants appeared characteristic.

The CDR3 contains 16 residues. Germline V CDR1 and CDR2: LGHDT, YNNKEL (reference sequence). V was shortened by 1 base and J by 5 bases, with 14 bases between the two germline ends. TCRdb reprocessed the 5' RACE reads via MiXCR and lists one record per CDR3 protein. The sample includes fewer than 750,000 distinct CDR3 sequences, over 15% seen only once; the top ten take under 20%. The chain links TRBV3-1 to TRBJ1-4, with TRBD1 as a possible D gene (5 bases). This clonotype was obtained from a male donor with ankylosing spondylitis. Source material: blood, either unsorted or a sorted T cell fraction (not recorded which). DNA for the CDR3: TGTGCCAGCAGCCAAGTGACCGTGACAGAAAATGAAAAACTGTTTTTT. Encoded protein: CASSQVTVTENEKLFF.